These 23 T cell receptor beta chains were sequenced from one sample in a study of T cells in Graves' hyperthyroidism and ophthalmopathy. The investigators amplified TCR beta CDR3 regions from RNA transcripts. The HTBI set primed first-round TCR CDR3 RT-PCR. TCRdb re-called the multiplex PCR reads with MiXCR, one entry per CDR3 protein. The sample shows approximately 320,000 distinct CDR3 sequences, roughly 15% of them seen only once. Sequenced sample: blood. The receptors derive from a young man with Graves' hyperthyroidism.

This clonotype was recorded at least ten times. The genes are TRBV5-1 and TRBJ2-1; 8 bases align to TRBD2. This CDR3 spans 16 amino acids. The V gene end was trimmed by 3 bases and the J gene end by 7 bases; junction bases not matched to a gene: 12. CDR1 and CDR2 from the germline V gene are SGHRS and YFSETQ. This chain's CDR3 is CASSWGGVAGLNEQFF. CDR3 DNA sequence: TGCGCCAGCAGCTGGGGGGGAGTAGCGGGATTGAATGAGCAGTTCTTC.

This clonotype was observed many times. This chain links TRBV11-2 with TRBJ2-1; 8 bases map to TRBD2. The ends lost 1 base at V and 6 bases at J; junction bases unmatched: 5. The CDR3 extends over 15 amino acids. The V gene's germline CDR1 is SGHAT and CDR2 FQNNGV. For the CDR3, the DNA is TGTGCCAGCAGCTTAGCGCCACTAGCGGCCAATGAGCAGTTCTTC. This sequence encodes CASSLAPLAANEQFF.

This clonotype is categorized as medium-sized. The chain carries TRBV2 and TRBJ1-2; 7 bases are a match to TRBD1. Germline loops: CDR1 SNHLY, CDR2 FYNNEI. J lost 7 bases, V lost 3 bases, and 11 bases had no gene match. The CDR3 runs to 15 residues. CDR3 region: CASSDWGPGGAGYTF. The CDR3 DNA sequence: TGTGCCAGCAGTGACTGGGGTCCAGGGGGAGCTGGCTACACCTTC.

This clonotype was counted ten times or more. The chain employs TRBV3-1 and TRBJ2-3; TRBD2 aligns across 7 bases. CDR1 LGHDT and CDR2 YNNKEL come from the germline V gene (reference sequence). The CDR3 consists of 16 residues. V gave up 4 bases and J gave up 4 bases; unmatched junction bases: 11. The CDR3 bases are TGTGCCAGCAGCCCGGTAGGCGGGAGTACCCCAGATACGCAGTATTTT. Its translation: CASSPVGGSTPDTQYF.

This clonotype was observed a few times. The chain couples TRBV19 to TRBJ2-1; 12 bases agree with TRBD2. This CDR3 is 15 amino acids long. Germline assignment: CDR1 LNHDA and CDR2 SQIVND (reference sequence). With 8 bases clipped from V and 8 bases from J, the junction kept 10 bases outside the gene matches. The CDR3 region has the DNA TGTGCCAGTCTCCCTAGCGGGAGGGTCGGGGATGAGCAGTTCTTC. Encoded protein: CASLPSGRVGDEQFF.

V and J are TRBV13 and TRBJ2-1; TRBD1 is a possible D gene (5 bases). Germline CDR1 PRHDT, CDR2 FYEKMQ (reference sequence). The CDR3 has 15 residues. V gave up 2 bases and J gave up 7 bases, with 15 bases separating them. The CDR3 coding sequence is TGTGCCAGCAGCTTACCGACAGAGAACGCGAATGAGCAGTTCTTC. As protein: CASSLPTENANEQFF.

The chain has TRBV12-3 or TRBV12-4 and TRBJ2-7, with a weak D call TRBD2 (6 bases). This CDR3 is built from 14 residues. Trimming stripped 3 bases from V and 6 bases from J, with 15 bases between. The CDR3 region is CASSLMGGVSEQYF. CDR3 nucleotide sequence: TGTGCCAGCAGTTTGATGGGGGGTGTTTCCGAGCAGTACTTC.

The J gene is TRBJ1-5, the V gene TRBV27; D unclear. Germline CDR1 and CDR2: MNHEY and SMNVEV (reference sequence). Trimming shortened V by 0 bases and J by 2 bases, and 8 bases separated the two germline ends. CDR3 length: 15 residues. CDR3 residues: CASSLSLTGNQPQHF. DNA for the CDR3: TGTGCCAGCAGTTTATCTCTAACGGGCAATCAGCCCCAGCATTTT.

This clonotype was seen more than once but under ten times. CDR3 sequence (DNA): TGCAGTGCCCTTAGCGGGAGGGCCCGGAACACGGATACGCAGTATTTT. This encodes CSALSGRARNTDTQYF. The genes are TRBV20-1 and TRBJ2-3; 11 nucleotides align to TRBD2. The V gene's germline CDR1 is DFQATT and CDR2 SNEGSKA (reference sequence). J was trimmed by 6 bases and V by 6 bases; bases with no gene match: 14. The CDR3 is 16 amino acids.

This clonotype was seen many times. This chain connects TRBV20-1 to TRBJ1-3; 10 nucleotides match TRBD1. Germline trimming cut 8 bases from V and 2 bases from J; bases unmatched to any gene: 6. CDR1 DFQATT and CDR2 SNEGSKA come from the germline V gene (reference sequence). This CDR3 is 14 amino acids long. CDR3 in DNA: TGCAGTCCCCGACAGGGGGCGGCTGGAAACACCATATATTTT. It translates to CSPRQGAAGNTIYF.

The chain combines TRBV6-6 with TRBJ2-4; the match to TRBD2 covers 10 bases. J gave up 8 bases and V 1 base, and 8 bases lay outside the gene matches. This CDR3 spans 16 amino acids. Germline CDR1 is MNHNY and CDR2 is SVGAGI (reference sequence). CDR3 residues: CASSYYASGSGDIQYF. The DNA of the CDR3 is TGTGCCAGCAGTTACTATGCTAGCGGGAGTGGTGACATTCAGTACTTC.

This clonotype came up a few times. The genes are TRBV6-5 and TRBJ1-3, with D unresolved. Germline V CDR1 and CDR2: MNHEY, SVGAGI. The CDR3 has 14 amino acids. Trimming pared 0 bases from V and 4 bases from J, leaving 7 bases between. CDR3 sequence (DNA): TGTGCCAGCAGTTACTCGACCCTGGGAAACACCATATATTTT. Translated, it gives CASSYSTLGNTIYF.

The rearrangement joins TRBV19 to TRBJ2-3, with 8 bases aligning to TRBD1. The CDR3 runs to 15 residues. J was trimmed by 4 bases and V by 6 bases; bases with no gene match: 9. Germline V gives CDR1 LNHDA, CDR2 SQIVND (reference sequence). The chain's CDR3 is CASSRQGRVSDTQYF. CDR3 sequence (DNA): TGTGCCAGTAGCAGACAGGGGAGAGTATCAGATACGCAGTATTTT.

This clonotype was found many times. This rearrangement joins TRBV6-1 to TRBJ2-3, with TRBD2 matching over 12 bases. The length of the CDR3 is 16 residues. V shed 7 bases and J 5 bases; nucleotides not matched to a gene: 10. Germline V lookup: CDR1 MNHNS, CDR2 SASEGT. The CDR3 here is CASTSRTSGIGDTQYF. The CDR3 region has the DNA TGTGCCAGCACCTCCCGGACTAGCGGGATCGGAGATACGCAGTATTTT.

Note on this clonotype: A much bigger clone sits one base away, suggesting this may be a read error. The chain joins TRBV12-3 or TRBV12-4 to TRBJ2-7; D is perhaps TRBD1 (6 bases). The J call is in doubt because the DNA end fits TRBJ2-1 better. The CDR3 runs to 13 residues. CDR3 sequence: CASSPRQAYEQFF. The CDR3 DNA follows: TGTGCCAGCAGTCCCCGACAGGCCTACGAGCAGTTCTTC.

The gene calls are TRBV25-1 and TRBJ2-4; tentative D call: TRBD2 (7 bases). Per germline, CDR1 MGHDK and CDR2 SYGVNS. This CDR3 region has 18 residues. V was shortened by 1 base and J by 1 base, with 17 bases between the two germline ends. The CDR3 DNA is TGTGCCAGCAGTGAATTTGGGAGGGGGGGGATGGCCAAAAACATTCAGTACTTC. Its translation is CASSEFGRGGMAKNIQYF.

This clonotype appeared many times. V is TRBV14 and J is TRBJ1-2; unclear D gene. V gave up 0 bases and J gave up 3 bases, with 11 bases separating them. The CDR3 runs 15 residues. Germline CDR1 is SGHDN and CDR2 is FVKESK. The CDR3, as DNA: TGTGCCAGCAGCCAAGACCGCGGAAATTACTATGGCTACACCTTC. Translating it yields CASSQDRGNYYGYTF.

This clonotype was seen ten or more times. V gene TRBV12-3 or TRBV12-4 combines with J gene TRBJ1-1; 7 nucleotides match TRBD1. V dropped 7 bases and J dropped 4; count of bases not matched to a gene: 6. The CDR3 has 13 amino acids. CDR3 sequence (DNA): TGTGCCAGCAATAGACAGGGAGGCACTGAAGCTTTCTTT. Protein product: CASNRQGGTEAFF.

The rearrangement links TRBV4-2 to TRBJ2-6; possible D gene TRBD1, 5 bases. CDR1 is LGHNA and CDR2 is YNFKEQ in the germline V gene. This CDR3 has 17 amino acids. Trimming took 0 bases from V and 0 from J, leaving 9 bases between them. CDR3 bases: TGTGCCAGCAGCCAAGACAGGGCGGTCTCTGGGGCCAACGTCCTGACTTTC. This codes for CASSQDRAVSGANVLTF.

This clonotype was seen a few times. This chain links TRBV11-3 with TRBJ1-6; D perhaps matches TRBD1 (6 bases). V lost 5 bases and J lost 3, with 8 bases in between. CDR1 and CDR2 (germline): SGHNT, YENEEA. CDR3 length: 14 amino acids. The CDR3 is CASSRRGYNSPLHF. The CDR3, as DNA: TGTGCCAGCAGCCGCAGGGGCTATAATTCACCCCTCCACTTT.

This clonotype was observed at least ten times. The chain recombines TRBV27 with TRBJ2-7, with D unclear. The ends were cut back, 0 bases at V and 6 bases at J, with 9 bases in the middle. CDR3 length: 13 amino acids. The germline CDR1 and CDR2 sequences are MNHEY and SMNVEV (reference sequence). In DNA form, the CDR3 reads TGTGCCAGCAGTTTATCTGTACTGGGCGAGCAGTACTTC. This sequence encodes CASSLSVLGEQYF.

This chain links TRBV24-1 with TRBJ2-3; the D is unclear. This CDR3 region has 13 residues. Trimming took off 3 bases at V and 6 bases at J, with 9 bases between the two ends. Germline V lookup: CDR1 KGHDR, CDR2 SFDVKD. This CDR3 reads CATSDRAGDTQYF. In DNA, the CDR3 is TGTGCCACCAGTGATAGGGCCGGGGATACGCAGTATTTT.

The CDR3 DNA is TGTGCCAGCAGCCCTCAGGGTAGCGGGAAGGCAGATACGCAGTATTTT. Protein product: CASSPQGSGKADTQYF. The rearrangement links TRBV11-1 to TRBJ2-3, with 8 bases fitting TRBD2. Per germline, CDR1 SGHAT and CDR2 FQDESV (reference sequence). V gave up 5 bases and J gave up 4 bases; unmatched junction bases: 11. The CDR3 is made up of 16 amino acids.